The 12 T cell receptor beta chains reported below all come from one sample, sequenced in a study of vaccination and CD4 T cells after COVID-19. Sequenced with the Oncomine TCR Beta short-read assay was DNA taken from cultured CD4+ T cells. TCRdb re-derived calls from the PCR reads in MiXCR, one entry per CDR3 protein. The sample lists about 19,000 distinct CDR3 sequences, approximately 45% occurring once. Regarding treatment: roughly 10-day PBMC culture with coronavirus spike peptide pools or control peptides (ViraFEST assay). Antigens for these TCRs are unknown. The sequencing here drew on CD4+ T cells from blood, cultured in vitro, taken after SARS-CoV-2 vaccination. Every receptor here comes from a human donor who had recovered from COVID-19.

The V gene is TRBV24-1, the J gene TRBJ1-6; D is undetermined. Germline assignment: CDR1 KGHDR and CDR2 SFDVKD. The CDR3 is 18 amino acids. V dropped 0 bases and J dropped 0 bases, with 11 bases sitting between them. This CDR3 reads CATSDLMKFSSYNSPLHF. The CDR3 coding sequence is TGTGCCACCAGTGATTTGATGAAGTTTAGCTCCTATAATTCACCCCTCCACTTT.

This clonotype was seen only a few times. The J gene is TRBJ1-3, the V gene TRBV20-1; D remains unclear. The CDR3 extends over 14 amino acids. CDR1 DFQATT and CDR2 SNEGSKA come from the germline V gene (reference sequence). V lost 0 bases and J 4 bases, leaving 10 bases between the germline ends. The CDR3 region is CSARDQVAGNTIYF. The CDR3, as DNA: TGCAGTGCTAGAGATCAAGTAGCCGGAAACACCATATATTTT.

The gene calls are TRBV21-1 and TRBJ1-3; the table calls TRBD1, which could not be checked here. TRBV21-1 is labeled a pseudogene. The length of the CDR3 is 16 residues. CDR3 region: CASSIKGAPSGNTIYF. CDR3 sequence (DNA): TGTGCCAGCAGCATCAAGGGGGCTCCAAGTGGAAACACCATATATTTT.

The table lists this clonotype with a few counts. The chain recombines TRBV28 with TRBJ2-7; 7 positions match TRBD1. Trimming at V came to 7 bases and at J to 3 bases, leaving 12 bases not matched to a gene. CDR1 MDHEN and CDR2 SYDVKM come from the germline V gene. The CDR3 has 15 amino acids. The CDR3 reads CASNEVTGAFYEQYF. The CDR3 DNA is TGTGCCAGCAACGAAGTCACAGGGGCATTCTACGAGCAGTACTTC.

The chain employs TRBV20-1 and TRBJ1-1, with D perhaps matching TRBD1 (6 bases). CDR3 length equals 14 residues. V was shortened by 3 bases and J by 4 bases, with 15 bases between the two germline ends. The V gene's germline CDR1 is DFQATT and CDR2 SNEGSKA (reference sequence). The CDR3 coding sequence is TGCAGTGCTAGGCCGGGAGAGGGGGGCACTGAAGCTTTCTTT. This translates into CSARPGEGGTEAFF.

The table lists this clonotype with a few counts. V usage is TRBV20-1 and J usage is TRBJ1-2; D may be TRBD1 (5 bases). Deletions cut 3 bases from V and 7 bases from J, with 12 bases between. The CDR3 extends over 12 amino acids. Germline loops: CDR1 DFQATT, CDR2 SNEGSKA (reference sequence). CDR3 amino acids: CSASEGIGGYTF. The CDR3 DNA is TGCAGTGCTAGCGAGGGGATTGGTGGCTACACCTTC.

This rearrangement joins TRBV7-2 to TRBJ1-1, with a tentative D call TRBD1 (5 bases). V was pared by 1 base and J by 2 bases, with 11 bases between. This CDR3 is built from 15 residues. Germline assignment: CDR1 SGHTA and CDR2 FQGNSA. This CDR3 is CASSLEQGSNTEAFF. The CDR3 DNA follows: TGTGCCAGCAGCTTAGAGCAGGGTAGTAACACTGAAGCTTTCTTT.

This clonotype was seen more than once but under ten times. V is TRBV11-3 and J is TRBJ2-5; tentatively, D is TRBD1 (6 bases). The germline V gene encodes CDR1 SGHNT and CDR2 YENEEA. The V and J ends lost 5 bases and 5 bases respectively, with 12 bases between them. This CDR3 is built from 13 residues. DNA for the CDR3: TGTGCCAGCAGCGGGGGACAATGGGAGACCCAGTACTTC. Translating it yields CASSGGQWETQYF.

The table lists this clonotype with a few counts. This sequence joins TRBV7-9 and TRBJ2-2, with TRBD1 matching 8 bases. With V trimmed by 5 bases and J by 3 bases, 8 bases remained unmatched. The CDR3 extends over 16 amino acids. Germline-derived CDR1 and CDR2 are SEHNR and FQNEAQ (reference sequence). Here the CDR3 reads CASSQATGAHTGELFF. CDR3 DNA sequence: TGTGCCAGCAGCCAAGCGACAGGGGCCCACACCGGGGAGCTGTTTTTT.

In this sample, this clonotype turned up a few times. The CDR3 sequence is CASTSGRANTEAFF. The CDR3 nucleotides read TGTGCCAGCACCTCCGGGCGGGCGAACACTGAAGCTTTCTTT. The chain is built from TRBV7-2 and TRBJ1-1; no definite D call. In germline, CDR1 is SGHTA, CDR2 FQGNSA. The V gene lost 7 bases and the J gene lost 1 base, with 13 bases spanning the gap. The CDR3 has 14 residues.

V and J are TRBV6-5 and TRBJ2-3, with D unclear. The CDR3 is 13 amino acids. Germline V gene lookup returns CDR1 MNHEY and CDR2 SVGAGI. The V gene lost 2 bases and the J gene lost 2 bases, with 5 bases spanning the gap. The CDR3 DNA follows: TGTGCCAGCAGTTACGACCACACAGATACGCAGTATTTT. Translated, it gives CASSYDHTDTQYF.

V and J are TRBV15 and TRBJ2-3; unclear D gene. Germline CDR1 reads LNHNV; CDR2 reads YYDKDF (reference sequence). V was shortened by 0 bases and J by 2 bases, with 9 bases between the two germline ends. The CDR3 loop spans 15 amino acids. The CDR3 loop reads CATSRDRVNTDTQYF. In DNA, the CDR3 is TGTGCCACCAGCAGAGATAGGGTCAACACAGATACGCAGTATTTT. The whole variable domain, filled in from reference TRBV15 and TRBJ2-3, reads DAMVIQNPRYQVTQFGKPVTLSCSQTLNHNVMYWYQQKSSQAPKLLFHYYDKDFNNEADTPDNFQSRRPNTSFCFLDIRSPGLGDTAMYLCATSRDRVNTDTQYFGPGTRLTVL.